The 19 T cell receptor beta chains listed next were all sequenced from one sample in a study of low-dose radiotherapy and immunotherapy resistance in tumors. Amplification, which lasted around 18 PCR cycles, used a constant-region primer and V-primer adapter to amplify TCRs. TCRdb re-derived calls from the reads in MiXCR, one entry per CDR3 protein. Here the sample spans roughly 48,000 distinct CDR3 sequences, around a third being singletons. Regarding time point: after trial treatment. The treatment denotes: LDRT plus nivolumab, ipilimumab, low-dose cyclophosphamide and aspirin (RACIN trial). The input for sequencing was PBMCs, taken after low-dose radiotherapy plus immunotherapy. These receptors all stem from a male donor with rectosigmoid adenocarcinoma.

This clonotype was recorded a few times. This rearrangement joins TRBV23-1 to TRBJ2-7; a possible D gene is TRBD2 (6 bases). TRBV23-1 is given ORF status, its function remaining uncertain. The CDR3 covers 11 residues. V lost 10 bases and J lost 10, with 17 bases in between. CDR3 region: CATVPPGEQYF. CDR3 in DNA: TGCGCCACCGTCCCCCCGGGGGAACAGTACTTC.

The chain uses TRBV28 and TRBJ2-7, with TRBD1 as a possible D gene (7 bases). CDR1 and CDR2 (germline): MDHEN, SYDVKM. V was cut by 5 bases and J by 4 bases, with 12 bases left in between. The length of the CDR3 is 13 residues. CDR3 sequence (DNA): TGTGCCAGCAGTCGCGGGACAGAGTACGAGCAGTACTTC. It specifies CASSRGTEYEQYF.

There are many counts of this clonotype. The chain links TRBV28 to TRBJ1-5; D gene ambiguous. The CDR3 totals 15 residues. Germline CDR1 and CDR2: MDHEN and SYDVKM. Trimming cost V 2 bases and J 7 bases, with 15 bases left between them. The CDR3, as DNA: TGTGCCAGCAGTTTAATGGCAGGAACGCGACAGCCCCAGCATTTT. The encoded protein is CASSLMAGTRQPQHF.

Details on this clonotype: This is likely a read error, given that the CDR3 carries no conserved phenylalanine or tryptophan at its end. The DNA is left out, because the CDR3 cannot be placed on it with certainty; the CDR3 is given as TCRdb lists it. The chain uses TRBV9 and TRBJ2-3; TRBD1 was called by the table and not checked on the DNA. The germline CDR1 and CDR2 sequences are SGDLS and YYNGEE. The CDR3 totals 11 residues, both ends included. This CDR3 reads CASSGLLGRDR.

The J gene is TRBJ2-1, the V gene TRBV6-2 or TRBV6-3; either TRBD1 or TRBD2 may fit D (5 bases each). Trimming took 2 bases from V and 1 from J, leaving 9 bases between them. CDR1 is MNHEY and CDR2 is SVGEGT in the germline V gene. CDR3 length: 15 residues. The CDR3 DNA sequence: TGTGCCAGCAGTTACGAGGGGACGTCCTACAATGAGCAGTTCTTC. Its translation is CASSYEGTSYNEQFF.

The V call is TRBV3-1, the J call TRBJ1-6; possible D gene TRBD1, 6 bases. The length of the CDR3 is 15 residues. Per germline, CDR1 LGHDT and CDR2 YNNKEL (reference sequence). The V end lost 2 bases, the J end lost 9 bases, and 14 bases lay between the germline ends. This CDR3 is CASSQRDIVPSPLHF. DNA of the CDR3: TGTGCCAGCAGCCAACGGGACATCGTACCTTCACCCCTCCACTTT.

This clonotype was recorded at least ten times. V and J are TRBV2 and TRBJ1-5; 7 bases are a match to TRBD1. The CDR3 is 15 residues long. V was clipped by 6 bases and J by 1 base; unmatched bases: 6. Germline V gene sequence: CDR1 SNHLY, CDR2 FYNNEI. This CDR3 is CASREGQMSNQPQHF. For the CDR3, the DNA is TGTGCCAGCAGGGAGGGACAGATGAGCAATCAGCCCCAGCATTTT.

This clonotype was picked up many times. The rearrangement uses TRBV18 and TRBJ2-1, with 11 bases identical to TRBD2. The J segment lost 7 bases and the V segment lost 8 bases, leaving 7 bases of the junction unmatched. Per the germline V gene, CDR1 is KGHSH and CDR2 is LQKENI. The CDR3 extends over 14 amino acids. CDR3 amino acids: CASAVLAGENEQFF. CDR3 DNA sequence: TGTGCCAGCGCAGTACTAGCGGGAGAGAATGAGCAGTTCTTC.

The chain uses TRBV4-2 and TRBJ2-3; perhaps TRBD2 as D (5 bases). V was shortened by 2 bases and J by 5 bases, with 20 bases between the two germline ends. The CDR3 sequence is 17 residues long. The germline V gene encodes CDR1 LGHNA and CDR2 YNFKEQ. CDR3 sequence reads: CASSQSAVGAGEDTQYF. CDR3 nucleotide sequence: TGTGCCAGCAGCCAATCAGCGGTGGGAGCCGGGGAAGATACGCAGTATTTT.

Ten or more counts support this clonotype. This chain joins TRBV3-1 and TRBJ2-1, with 11 bases fitting TRBD2. Per germline, CDR1 LGHDT and CDR2 YNNKEL (reference sequence). CDR3 length equals 16 residues. V lost 1 base to trimming and J lost 5 bases; unmatched junction nucleotides: 4. The CDR3 spells CASSQGLAGLDNEQFF. CDR3 in DNA: TGTGCCAGCAGCCAAGGACTAGCGGGGCTAGACAATGAGCAGTTCTTC.

The gene calls are TRBV5-1 and TRBJ2-2, with TRBD2 identical over 7 bases. In germline, CDR1 is SGHRS, CDR2 YFSETQ. V shed 3 bases and J 7 bases; nucleotides not matched to a gene: 15. This CDR3 spans 17 amino acids. The DNA for the CDR3 is TGCGCCAGCAGCTCATCCTCGGCGGGAGTGGTAGTCGGGGAGCTGTTTTTT. It translates to CASSSSSAGVVVGELFF.

This sequence joins TRBV6-5 and TRBJ1-6; D is undetermined. In germline, CDR1 is MNHEY, CDR2 SVGAGI. This CDR3 has 16 amino acids. V was shortened by 2 bases and J by 7 bases, with 15 bases between the two germline ends. The CDR3 DNA reads TGTGCCAGCAGTTACACCGAGGAGGGTTGGAATTCACCCCTCCACTTT. This translates into CASSYTEEGWNSPLHF.

This clonotype is deemed medium-sized (0.01 to 0.1%). This chain connects TRBV28 to TRBJ2-3; D unclear. Germline assignment: CDR1 MDHEN and CDR2 SYDVKM. V was trimmed by 7 bases and J by 6 bases, leaving 14 bases between them. There are 13 residues in the CDR3. This CDR3 is CASTSGLGDTQYF. In DNA form, the CDR3 reads TGTGCCAGCACTTCCGGGTTGGGGGATACGCAGTATTTT.

Ten or more counts support this clonotype. The genes are TRBV18 and TRBJ1-5, with D maybe TRBD1 (5 bases). Looked up from germline, CDR1 is KGHSH and CDR2 is LQKENI. The CDR3 spans 12 residues. Trimming left V 3 bases short and J 14 bases short, with 14 bases between. Written as DNA, the CDR3 is TGTGCCAGCTCACCGGTAATAGGGGAAGAGCATTTT. Its protein product is CASSPVIGEEHF.

This clonotype was picked up many times. CDR3 DNA sequence: TGTGCCAGCAGCTTCTCCGGGACAGGGGACAACGAGCAGTACTTC. Translation: CASSFSGTGDNEQYF. The J gene is TRBJ2-7, the V gene TRBV7-9; 10 positions agree with TRBD1. The length of the CDR3 is 15 residues. Germline V gives CDR1 SEHNR, CDR2 FQNEAQ (reference sequence). V was clipped by 3 bases and J by 5 bases; unmatched bases: 7.

This clonotype was observed many times. The rearrangement links TRBV10-2 to TRBJ2-7; 7 positions agree with TRBD2. CDR1 WSHSY and CDR2 SAAADI come from the germline V gene. V lost 4 bases and J lost 6; bases outside the gene matches: 6. The CDR3 has 13 amino acids. CDR3 nucleotide sequence: TGCGCCAGCAGTGTCACGGGGGGAAGCGAGCAGTACTTC. It yields the protein CASSVTGGSEQYF.

This chain connects TRBV5-6 to TRBJ2-1; D call uncertain. This CDR3 region has 15 residues. CDR1 is SGHDT and CDR2 is YYEEEE in the germline V gene. The V end lost 2 bases, the J end lost 0 bases, and 9 bases lay between the germline ends. Here the CDR3 reads CASSFPPSSYNEQFF. The CDR3 DNA reads as TGTGCCAGCAGCTTCCCCCCGAGCTCCTACAATGAGCAGTTCTTC.

This clonotype has only a few counts. Only one base separates this from a far larger clonotype, so it likely reflects a read error. J is TRBJ2-1 and V is TRBV28, with 7 bases lining up with TRBD2. CDR1 is MDHEN and CDR2 is SYDVKM in the germline V gene. This CDR3 is built from 12 residues. DNA of the CDR3: TGTGCGACCAGAGGACTAGTGTACGAGCAGTTCTTC. Encoded protein: CATRGLVYEQFF.

In this sample, this clonotype turned up many times. This chain connects TRBV12-3 or TRBV12-4 to TRBJ1-5; TRBD1 matches 8 bases. The CDR3 extends over 16 amino acids. V shed 6 bases and J 2 bases; nucleotides not matched to a gene: 9. CDR3 nucleotide sequence: TGTGCCAGCAGCCCCGGACAGGGCCAGGGCAATCAGCCCCAGCATTTT. Translated: CASSPGQGQGNQPQHF.